Listed below are T cell receptor beta chains from one sample, sequenced in a study of metastatic and nonmetastatic thyroid tumors. MiXCR was used by TCRdb to re-call the PCR reads. Of roughly 4,700 clones listed, around 27% are singletons. Sequences were obtained from adjacent normal tissue. Receptors were obtained from a female donor with papillary thyroid cancer or a benign thyroid nodule (not recorded which). Some clones in this sample may be carry-over from other donors' samples. Both conserved end residues are part of each CDR3. The D gene is left open where the match is weak. Rows give clone size only sometimes, using once, few, many, or a class for an expanded clone.

j_call: TRBJ1-1
d_call: NA
v_call: TRBV28
clone_size: NA
cdr3_length: 14
cdr3_nt: TGTGCCAGCAGCCGTAGGAGGGAGGTCACTGAAGCTTTCTTT
cdr3_aa: CASSRRREVTEAFF

j_call: TRBJ2-5
d_call: NA
v_call: TRBV12-3/TRBV12-4
clone_size: medium-sized
cdr3_length: 15
cdr3_nt: TGTGCCAGCAGTTTAGCGCTAGGGACTCAAGAGACCCAGTACTTC
cdr3_aa: CASSLALGTQETQYF

j_call: TRBJ1-2
d_call: TRBD1
v_call: TRBV6-5
clone_size: few
cdr3_length: 18
cdr3_nt: TGTGCCAGCAGTTACCCGACGGACAGGGGACGATATTGGGATGGCTACACCTTC
cdr3_aa: CASSYPTDRGRYWDGYTF

j_call: TRBJ2-1
d_call: NA
v_call: TRBV7-3
clone_size: NA
cdr3_length: 12
cdr3_nt: TGTGCCAGCAGGGACTCCGACAATGAGCAGTTCTTC
cdr3_aa: CASRDSDNEQFF

j_call: TRBJ1-2
d_call: TRBD1
v_call: TRBV10-2
clone_size: medium-sized
cdr3_length: 15
cdr3_nt: TGCGCCAGCAGTGAGGCTTCAGGGGGCGCGGGGGGCTACACCTTC
cdr3_aa: CASSEASGGAGGYTF

j_call: TRBJ2-1
d_call: NA
v_call: TRBV6-2/TRBV6-3
clone_size: medium-sized
cdr3_length: 11
cdr3_nt: TGTGCCAGCAGCAAAAGCTGGGAGCAGTTCTTC
cdr3_aa: CASSKSWEQFF

j_call: TRBJ1-6
d_call: NA
v_call: TRBV6-1
clone_size: few
cdr3_length: 16
cdr3_nt: TGTGCCGGCAGTCCACCGACGGGGGTAACGGGGTCACCCCTCCACTTT
cdr3_aa: CAGSPPTGVTGSPLHF

j_call: TRBJ1-1
d_call: TRBD1
v_call: TRBV6-2/TRBV6-3
clone_size: NA
cdr3_length: 18
cdr3_nt: TGTGCCAGCAGTTACTCGGAAGGACAGGGGGCGCGGGGCACTGAAGCTTTCTTT
cdr3_aa: CASSYSEGQGARGTEAFF

j_call: TRBJ2-3
d_call: NA
v_call: TRBV24-1
clone_size: NA
cdr3_length: 17
cdr3_nt: TGTGCCACCAGTGATACTCGACTAGGGGGCATAATAGATACGCAGTATTTT
cdr3_aa: CATSDTRLGGIIDTQYF

j_call: TRBJ1-5
d_call: NA
v_call: TRBV30
clone_size: medium-sized
cdr3_length: 15
cdr3_nt: TGTGCCTGGAGTGTACTTGCCTACCCCGAGCAGCCCCAGCATTTT
cdr3_aa: CAWSVLAYPEQPQHF

j_call: TRBJ2-5
d_call: NA
v_call: TRBV6-2/TRBV6-3
clone_size: NA
cdr3_length: 14
cdr3_nt: TGTGCCAGCAGACTGACAGGTGGACAAGAGACCCAGTACTTC
cdr3_aa: CASRLTGGQETQYF

j_call: TRBJ2-5
d_call: TRBD2
v_call: TRBV6-1
clone_size: medium-sized
cdr3_length: 15
cdr3_nt: TGTGCCACTTACTCCGGGACTAGCGCGGGGGAGACCCAGTACTTC
cdr3_aa: CATYSGTSAGETQYF

j_call: TRBJ1-1
d_call: NA
v_call: TRBV20-1
clone_size: NA
cdr3_length: 12
cdr3_nt: TGCAGTGCGCCCAATGAAGGCACTGAAGCTTTCTTT
cdr3_aa: CSAPNEGTEAFF

j_call: TRBJ1-6
d_call: NA
v_call: TRBV6-1
clone_size: large
cdr3_length: 14
cdr3_nt: TGTGCCAGCACCACCGGGACACAAAATTCACCCCTCCACTTT
cdr3_aa: CASTTGTQNSPLHF

j_call: TRBJ2-5
d_call: NA
v_call: TRBV5-1
clone_size: many
cdr3_length: 13
cdr3_nt: TGCGCCAGCAGCCCCGTACCTAGAGAGACCCAGTACTTC
cdr3_aa: CASSPVPRETQYF

j_call: TRBJ1-6
d_call: TRBD1
v_call: TRBV6-2/TRBV6-3
clone_size: NA
cdr3_length: 17
cdr3_nt: TGTGCCAGCAGTTATAGACGGACAGGGGGAACGGGGTCACCCCTCCACTTT
cdr3_aa: CASSYRRTGGTGSPLHF

j_call: TRBJ2-1
d_call: TRBD1
v_call: TRBV20-1
clone_size: medium-sized
cdr3_length: 17
cdr3_nt: TGCAGTGCTAGCGGGACAGTATTAGGCGAGGACTACAATGAGCAGTTCTTC
cdr3_aa: CSASGTVLGEDYNEQFF

j_call: TRBJ1-5
d_call: NA
v_call: TRBV5-1
clone_size: NA
cdr3_length: 13
cdr3_nt: TGCGCCAGCAGAAGACCGCGCAATCAGCCCCAGCATTTT
cdr3_aa: CASRRPRNQPQHF

j_call: TRBJ1-1
d_call: NA
v_call: TRBV6-1
clone_size: medium-sized
cdr3_length: 15
cdr3_nt: TGTGCCAGCAGTTCAAGTAAGGGTTTGCAGTTGTCAGCTTTCTTT
cdr3_aa: CASSSSKGLQLSAFF

j_call: TRBJ2-2
d_call: NA
v_call: TRBV6-5
clone_size: few
cdr3_length: 14
cdr3_nt: TGTGCCAGCAGTTACGAGGGGTACACCGGGGAGCTGTTTTTT
cdr3_aa: CASSYEGYTGELFF

j_call: TRBJ2-2
d_call: NA
v_call: TRBV5-1
clone_size: NA
cdr3_length: 14
cdr3_nt: TGCGCCAGCAGCTTGTCAGGTGACACCGGGGAGCTGTTTTTT
cdr3_aa: CASSLSGDTGELFF

j_call: TRBJ2-1
d_call: NA
v_call: TRBV7-2
clone_size: NA
cdr3_length: 15
cdr3_nt: TGTGCCAGCAGCTTAGCTGGGTGTGTTGACAATGAGCAGTTCTTC
cdr3_aa: CASSLAGCVDNEQFF

j_call: TRBJ2-3
d_call: TRBD1
v_call: TRBV6-1
clone_size: medium-sized
cdr3_length: 14
cdr3_nt: TGTGCCAGCATGCTGGTAAGGGGGCGAGATACGCAGTATTTT
cdr3_aa: CASMLVRGRDTQYF

j_call: TRBJ1-2
d_call: NA
v_call: TRBV6-1
clone_size: medium-sized
cdr3_length: 14
cdr3_nt: TGTGCCACCATGGCGGTAGGGAGGGACTATGGCTACACCTTC
cdr3_aa: CATMAVGRDYGYTF